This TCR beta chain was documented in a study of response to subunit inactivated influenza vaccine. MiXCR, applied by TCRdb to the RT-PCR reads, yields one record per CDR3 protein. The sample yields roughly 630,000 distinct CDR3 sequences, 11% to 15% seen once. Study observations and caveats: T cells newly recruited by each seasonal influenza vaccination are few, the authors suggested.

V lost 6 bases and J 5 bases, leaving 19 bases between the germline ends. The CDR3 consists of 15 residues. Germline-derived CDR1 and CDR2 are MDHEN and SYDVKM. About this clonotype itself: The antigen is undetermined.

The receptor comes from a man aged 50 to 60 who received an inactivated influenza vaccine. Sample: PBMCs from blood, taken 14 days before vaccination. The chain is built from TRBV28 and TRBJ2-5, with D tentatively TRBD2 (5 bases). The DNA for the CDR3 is TGTGCCAGCAGCATGAGCGGCCGCCCGGTCGAGACCCAGTACTTC. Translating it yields CASSMSGRPVETQYF.